This T cell receptor beta chain is drawn from a study of CD8 T cell repertoires and HIV-1 epitope variants. As concerns this clone: Antigen: not known.

Sequenced by immunoSEQ multiplex PCR; TCRdb stores in-frame clones only, minus some. The sample holds under 4,000 clones, roughly 70% seen once. The source is a male donor with HIV. Specimen: cultured CD8+ T cells derived from PBMCs.

CDR3 sequence reads: CASSQSHEQFF. The DNA for the CDR3 is TGCGCCAGCAGCCAATCCCATGAGCAGTTCTTC. The J gene is TRBJ2-1, the V gene TRBV5-1; D gene ambiguous. Germline V gene lookup returns CDR1 SGHRS and CDR2 YFSETQ. This CDR3 contains 11 residues. The germline V and J ends were trimmed by 4 bases and 8 bases, with 7 bases remaining between them.